A single sample is the source of the 28 T cell receptor beta chains below, sequenced in a study of blood T cell repertoires in COVID-19. TCRdb keeps only in-frame clones here, not all; method: immunoSEQ multiplex PCR. Of about 94,000 clones in the sample, roughly 80% were seen once. Sample: peripheral blood. The source is a human donor in a cohort sampled during active COVID-19.

This chain connects TRBV10-2 to TRBJ1-6; no definite D call. Trimming took off 5 bases at V and 7 bases at J, with 9 bases between the two ends. The CDR3 has 13 residues. Germline CDR1 is WSHSY and CDR2 is SAAADI. The DNA of the CDR3 is TGCGCCAGCAGTCGAGGCCGGAATTCACCCCTCCACTTT. This codes for CASSRGRNSPLHF.

The sample holds a few counts of this clone. V gene TRBV12-3 or TRBV12-4 combines with J gene TRBJ1-3, with unresolved D. The CDR3 is made up of 13 amino acids. Trimming removed 6 bases at V and 4 bases at J, with 10 bases between. CDR3 bases: TGTGCCAGCAGCCTCCGAGGGGGAAACACCATATATTTT. Protein: CASSLRGGNTIYF.

Only one count was recorded for this clone. V is TRBV28 and J is TRBJ2-7, with 9 bases that match TRBD1. The CDR3 runs to 14 residues. Germline assignment: CDR1 MDHEN and CDR2 SYDVKM. The junction had 9 bases not matched to a gene; V was cut back by 6 bases and J by 6 bases. This CDR3 reads CASRPGQGAGEQYF. The CDR3 DNA follows: TGTGCCAGCAGACCGGGACAGGGAGCAGGCGAGCAGTACTTC.

This chain joins TRBV28 and TRBJ2-7; TRBD2 aligns across 9 bases. The CDR3 loop spans 16 amino acids. Germline CDR1 and CDR2: MDHEN and SYDVKM. V gave up 2 bases and J gave up 5 bases; unmatched junction bases: 10. The CDR3 sequence: CASSLIEPSGKDEQYF. As DNA, the CDR3 is TGTGCCAGCAGTTTAATTGAGCCTAGCGGGAAGGACGAGCAGTACTTC.

The chain employs TRBV7-9 and TRBJ2-3; D remains unclear. V lost 3 bases and J 1 base, leaving 2 bases between the germline ends. The germline V gene has CDR1 SEHNR and CDR2 FQNEAQ (reference sequence). The length of the CDR3 is 12 residues. This CDR3 reads CASSFGTDTQYF. In DNA, the CDR3 is TGTGCCAGCAGCTTCGGCACAGATACGCAGTATTTT. The full variable domain, rest sourced from reference TRBV7-9 and TRBJ2-3, is DTGVSQNPRHKITKRGQNVTFRCDPISEHNRLYWYRQTLGQGPEFLTYFQNEAQLEKSRLLSDRFSAERPKGSFSTLEIQRTEQGDSAMYLCASSFGTDTQYFGPGTRLTVL.

The V gene is TRBV6-4, the J gene TRBJ2-5; 7 bases match TRBD1. The V and J ends lost 10 bases and 2 bases, in that order; junction bases with no gene match: 10. The CDR3 has 14 amino acids. CDR1 and CDR2 (germline): MRHNA, SNTAGT. CDR3 region: CATLVTGAQETQYF. The CDR3 DNA reads TGTGCCACTTTAGTTACAGGGGCACAAGAGACCCAGTACTTC.

The rearrangement uses TRBV30 and TRBJ2-7; tentatively, D is TRBD1 (6 bases). The V end was cut by 2 bases, the J end by 7 bases, with 15 bases between. This CDR3 is 13 amino acids long. Germline V lookup: CDR1 GTSNPN, CDR2 SVGIG (reference sequence). This CDR3 is CAWSLSGAREQYF. Here the CDR3 DNA reads TGTGCCTGGAGTTTATCAGGGGCGAGGGAGCAGTACTTC.

V and J are TRBV18 and TRBJ2-3, with D possibly matching TRBD2 (6 bases). Germline V lookup: CDR1 KGHSH, CDR2 LQKENI. V was trimmed by 1 base and J by 8 bases, leaving 10 bases between them. This CDR3 spans 13 amino acids. The CDR3, as DNA: TGTGCCAGCTCACCACGGGGGGAGATTACGCAGTATTTT. Translation: CASSPRGEITQYF.

With respect to this clone: Likely a read error: the CDR3 ends without its conserved phenylalanine or tryptophan. The DNA is left out, because the CDR3 cannot be placed on it with certainty; the CDR3 is given as TCRdb lists it. The chain uses TRBV18 and TRBJ2-7; the D call of TRBD2 is as the table states it, not checked on the DNA. Germline CDR1 KGHSH, CDR2 LQKENI. The CDR3 is 11 amino acids long, termini counted. The CDR3 region is CASSAGTSVSL.

V usage is TRBV3-1 (or the pseudogene TRBV3-2) and J usage is TRBJ2-3; D not resolved. Per the germline V gene, CDR1 is LGHDT and CDR2 is YNNKEL (reference sequence). Trimming left V 0 bases short and J 7 bases short, with 17 bases between. The length of the CDR3 is 16 residues. For the CDR3, the DNA is TGTGCCAGCAGCCAAGATATAACCGGGTCCTCGAATACGCAGTATTTT. It yields the protein CASSQDITGSSNTQYF.

This chain links TRBV7-2 with TRBJ1-2; D perhaps matches TRBD1 (5 bases). V was trimmed by 5 bases and J by 8 bases, leaving 9 bases between them. Germline-derived CDR1 and CDR2 are SGHTA and FQGNSA. The CDR3 is 11 residues long. This CDR3 is CASSQGAGYTF. The CDR3 DNA reads as TGTGCCAGCAGCCAAGGGGCCGGCTACACCTTC.

The chain links TRBV9 to TRBJ2-1, with D possibly TRBD2 on 6 matching bases. Trimming stripped 4 bases from V and 8 bases from J, with 13 bases between. CDR3 length equals 13 residues. Germline V CDR1 and CDR2: SGDLS, YYNGEE. CDR3 coding DNA: TGTGCCAGCAGCAATCCTAGCGTCGATGAGCAGTTCTTC. Residues: CASSNPSVDEQFF.

This chain joins TRBV19 and TRBJ2-7; 8 positions agree with TRBD1. CDR1 and CDR2 from the germline V gene are LNHDA and SQIVND (reference sequence). The CDR3 sequence is 15 residues long. Trimming cost V 7 bases and J 2 bases; bases outside gene matches: 10. The CDR3 sequence: CASNAGTGGTYEQYF. CDR3 in DNA: TGTGCCAGTAACGCCGGGACAGGCGGAACCTACGAGCAGTACTTC.

V gene TRBV5-6 combines with J gene TRBJ2-7, with 13 nucleotides matching TRBD2. This CDR3 has 18 amino acids. Germline trimming cut 4 bases from V and 5 bases from J; bases unmatched to any gene: 15. Germline V lookup: CDR1 SGHDT, CDR2 YYEEEE. Written as DNA, the CDR3 is TGTGCCAGCAGCCATACAACGGGACTAGCGGGAAGTAGAGACGAGCAGTACTTC. Protein sequence: CASSHTTGLAGSRDEQYF.

The sample holds one count of this clone. The junction does not match germline at one end; this may be a read error. The chain is built from TRBV5-1 and TRBJ2-7; 7 nucleotides align to TRBD2. The germline gives CDR1 SGHRS, CDR2 YFSETQ. The CDR3 has 15 residues. CDR3 in amino acids: CASSSHRDYFYDQYF. The CDR3 region has the DNA TGCGCCAGCAGCTCCCACCGGGACTACTTCTACGATCAGTACTTC.

The chain combines TRBV5-1 with TRBJ1-6, with D possibly matching TRBD1 (5 bases). V dropped 0 bases and J dropped 12 bases, with 10 bases sitting between them. The CDR3 loop spans 13 amino acids. CDR1 SGHRS and CDR2 YFSETQ come from the germline V gene. In DNA, the CDR3 is TGCGCCAGCAGCTTGGAGGACACCAGACCCCTCCACTTT. It encodes CASSLEDTRPLHF.

The J gene is TRBJ2-7, the V gene TRBV7-2, with D possibly TRBD2 on 6 matching bases. The CDR3 loop spans 13 amino acids. Germline V lookup: CDR1 SGHTA, CDR2 FQGNSA. V dropped 4 bases and J dropped 3 bases, with 10 bases sitting between them. The CDR3 spells CASSSTRGYEQYF. The CDR3 bases are TGTGCCAGCAGCTCGACTAGAGGCTACGAGCAGTACTTC. Full variable domain (missing parts from reference TRBV7-2 and TRBJ2-7): GAGVSQSPSNKVTEKGKDVELRCDPISGHTALYWYRQSLGQGLEFLIYFQGNSAPDKSGLPSDRFSAERTGGSVSTLTIQRTQQEDSAVYLCASSSTRGYEQYFGPGTRLTVT.

The chain employs TRBV7-2 and TRBJ1-6; D ambiguous. V was clipped by 2 bases and J by 8 bases, with 10 bases between them. The CDR3 is made up of 14 amino acids. Germline assignment: CDR1 SGHTA and CDR2 FQGNSA. CDR3 sequence reads: CASSLQKDYSPLHF. In DNA, the CDR3 is TGTGCCAGCAGCTTACAGAAAGACTATTCACCCCTCCACTTT.

The table lists this clone with a few counts. The gene calls are TRBV28 and TRBJ1-1, with 7 bases fitting TRBD1. J lost 4 bases, V lost 6 bases, and 8 bases had no gene match. The CDR3 extends over 14 amino acids. Germline V lookup: CDR1 MDHEN, CDR2 SYDVKM. For the CDR3, the DNA is TGTGCCAGCAGGATGACAGGGTGGGGCACTGAAGCTTTCTTT. It yields the protein CASRMTGWGTEAFF.

V gene TRBV28 combines with J gene TRBJ1-1; TRBD1 agrees at 7 bases. CDR1 is MDHEN and CDR2 is SYDVKM in the germline V gene. This CDR3 is built from 15 residues. Trimming at V came to 2 bases and at J to 4 bases, leaving 7 bases not matched to a gene. The chain's CDR3 is CASSLGNRGGTEAFF. CDR3 DNA sequence: TGTGCCAGCAGTTTAGGAAACAGGGGTGGCACTGAAGCTTTCTTT.

This clone occurred a few times. The chain employs TRBV2 and TRBJ2-1; 9 positions agree with TRBD1. The germline gives CDR1 SNHLY, CDR2 FYNNEI. CDR3 length: 15 amino acids. J lost 6 bases, V lost 6 bases, and 9 bases had no gene match. This chain's CDR3 is CASRAGTGLVNEQFF. The DNA for the CDR3 is TGTGCCAGCAGGGCCGGGACAGGGTTGGTCAATGAGCAGTTCTTC.

This clone was observed a single time. The chain couples TRBV9 to TRBJ2-3; tentative D call: TRBD2 (5 bases). With 3 bases removed from V and 2 bases from J, the gap between germline ends came to 10 bases. CDR1 and CDR2 from the germline V gene are SGDLS and YYNGEE. This CDR3 comprises 14 residues. CDR3 sequence: CASSATGYTDTQYF. The CDR3 nucleotides are TGTGCCAGCAGCGCGACGGGATACACAGATACGCAGTATTTT.

This rearrangement joins TRBV28 to TRBJ2-7, with D possibly TRBD2 on 5 matching bases. The V and J ends lost 6 bases and 1 base respectively, with 7 bases between them. Looked up from germline, CDR1 is MDHEN and CDR2 is SYDVKM. This CDR3 region has 12 residues. The CDR3 coding sequence is TGTGCCAGCAGACGGGGTTCCTACGAGCAGTACTTC. Translated: CASRRGSYEQYF. Looking up the rest from reference TRBV28 and TRBJ2-7 gives the full variable domain: DVKVTQSSRYLVKRTGEKVFLECVQDMDHENMFWYRQDPGLGLRLIYFSYDVKMKEKGDIPEGYSVSREKKERFSLILESASTNQTSMYLCASRRGSYEQYFGPGTRLTVT.

This clone occurred once. The chain carries TRBV6-1 and TRBJ1-2; the D gene is possibly TRBD1 (5 bases). This CDR3 spans 13 amino acids. The V end lost 0 bases, the J end lost 8 bases, and 10 bases lay between the germline ends. The germline V gene encodes CDR1 MNHNS and CDR2 SASEGT. In DNA form, the CDR3 reads TGTGCCAGCAGTGAAGCGGAGGGGTACGGCTACACCTTC. Its translation: CASSEAEGYGYTF.

In its sample, this clone was seen once. This chain links TRBV30 with TRBJ2-7, with 7 bases matching TRBD1. The J segment lost 2 bases and the V segment lost 4 bases, leaving 8 bases of the junction unmatched. The CDR3 has 14 residues. Germline V CDR1 and CDR2: GTSNPN, SVGIG (reference sequence). The CDR3 coding sequence is TGTGCCTGGACCCGACAGGGTTCCACCTACGAGCAGTACTTC. Translated, it gives CAWTRQGSTYEQYF.

The chain carries TRBV28 and TRBJ1-3; 8 nucleotides match TRBD1. The CDR3 is 15 amino acids. V lost 7 bases and J lost 3; bases outside the gene matches: 8. Per the germline V gene, CDR1 is MDHEN and CDR2 is SYDVKM. The CDR3 loop is CASTWGQAVGNTIYF. The CDR3 DNA follows: TGTGCCAGCACCTGGGGACAGGCGGTTGGAAACACCATATATTTT.

CDR3 DNA sequence: TGTGCCACCAGTGACCCAAGCGGGAGTGAAGGCGAGCAGTACTTC. It is translated as CATSDPSGSEGEQYF. The chain links TRBV24-1 to TRBJ2-7, with 8 bases matching TRBD2. This CDR3 is 15 amino acids long. With 4 bases clipped from V and 6 bases from J, the junction kept 10 bases outside the gene matches. Germline loops: CDR1 KGHDR, CDR2 SFDVKD.

This clone was observed once. CDR3 DNA sequence: TGTGCCAGCAGTGGGGGGGAGGGCCGCACAGATACGCAGTATTTT. It codes for CASSGGEGRTDTQYF. V gene TRBV2 combines with J gene TRBJ2-3; TRBD2 agrees at 7 bases. Germline CDR1 is SNHLY and CDR2 is FYNNEI. V was pared by 4 bases and J by 1 base, with 5 bases of the junction left unmatched. The length of the CDR3 is 15 residues. The full variable domain, completed using reference TRBV2 and TRBJ2-3, is EPEVTQTPSHQVTQMGQEVILRCVPISNHLYFYWYRQILGQKVEFLVSFYNNEISEKSEIFDDQFSVERPDGSNFTLKIRSTKLEDSAMYFCASSGGEGRTDTQYFGPGTRLTVL.